This T cell receptor (beta chain) was found in a study of a mutant IDH1 vaccine in newly diagnosed glioma. Notes on the study in general: Overall, roughly 95% of patients had vaccine-induced immune responses.

Notes on this clone: Its antigen remains unknown.

Time point in this sample: baseline, week 1 (first vaccination visit). Treatment meaning: pre-vaccination baseline after standard-of-care therapy. Newly diagnosed WHO grade 3 or 4 IDH1-mutant, ATRX-lost astrocytomas were identified in the donors. Looked up from germline, CDR1 is SGHVS and CDR2 is FQNEAQ. V was clipped by 4 bases and J by 5 bases; unmatched bases: 7. The CDR3 runs to 16 residues. Data came from immunoSEQ multiplex PCR; TCRdb stores just in-frame clones and leaves some out. The table includes about 24,000 clones, approximately 89% detected once. The chain combines TRBV7-8 with TRBJ2-5, with TRBD2 matching over 13 bases. The TCR comes from a young man with glioma. Sequenced material: PBMCs, taken from a glioma patient treated with radiotherapy, temozolomide or both. The CDR3 region is CASSSPQLAGGETQYF. In nucleotides, the CDR3 is TGTGCCAGCAGCTCGCCCCAACTAGCGGGAGGGGAGACCCAGTACTTC.